This T cell receptor beta chain emerged from a study of blood T cell repertoires in COVID-19. Trimming removed 6 bases from V and 7 bases from J, with 15 bases in between. This CDR3 spans 13 amino acids. Germline values: CDR1 ENHRY, CDR2 SYGVKD. Here immunoSEQ multiplex PCR was the method, and the copy in TCRdb shows in-frame clones only, minus some. The top ten clones hold around 10% of a sample with about 69,000 clones, roughly four fifths of them seen once. This TCR was sampled from a woman of 80 years or more with acute or convalescent COVID-19. The chain uses TRBV10-3 and TRBJ1-2, with D maybe TRBD1 (5 bases). The sequencing input was peripheral blood. CDR3 in amino acids: CAIRGPQGGGYTF. Here the CDR3 DNA reads TGTGCCATCAGAGGCCCTCAGGGTGGTGGCTACACCTTC.